Shown below are 2 T cell receptor beta chains from a single sample sequenced in a study of T cell responses to AZD1222 COVID-19 vaccine. Sequencing was performed with immunoSEQ multiplex PCR; in TCRdb, only in-frame clones are kept and a portion is missing. The table has about 160,000 clones, about 93% seen once. Specimen: peripheral blood, collected on day 0 of AZD1222 vaccination. The receptor set was obtained from an adult in good health.

The chain combines TRBV9 with TRBJ1-6; 7 bases align to TRBD1. After removal of 4 bases from V and 7 bases from J, the junction contained 8 bases not matched to a gene. The germline gives CDR1 SGDLS, CDR2 YYNGEE. The CDR3 runs to 15 residues. CDR3 DNA: TGTGCCAGCAGCTCACCGGGACAGAGCAATTCACCCCTCCACTTT. This codes for CASSSPGQSNSPLHF.

This chain connects TRBV6-5 to TRBJ2-5; the match to TRBD1 covers 8 bases. The CDR3 extends over 13 amino acids. Trimming took 7 bases from V and 6 from J; bases not matched to a gene: 7. Looked up from germline, CDR1 is MNHEY and CDR2 is SVGAGI. The CDR3 spells CASTRDRGQTQYF. As DNA, the CDR3 is TGTGCCAGCACTCGAGACAGGGGTCAGACCCAGTACTTC.